A selection of T cell receptor beta chains follows, all from one sample in a study of control samples from healthy donors and cancer patients. Assay: immunoSEQ multiplex PCR; the TCRdb copy retains only in-frame clones and omits some. This sample carries some 150,000 clones, about 93% of them seen once, and the ten largest clones take approximately 4%. Sequencing was done on a sample of blood. These receptors all stem from a woman aged 55-75 years in good health. CDR3s include the opening cysteine and the closing phenylalanine or tryptophan. Size values are once, few and many counts, or a class for expanded clones, and some rows have none.

v_call: TRBV15; clone_size: .; cdr3_aa: CATSRDRTGALHF
v_call: TRBV7-3; clone_size: once; cdr3_aa: CASSLNSDTQYF
v_call: TRBV25-1; clone_size: once; cdr3_aa: CASHRDYEGYTF
v_call: TRBV3-1/TRBV3-2; clone_size: .; cdr3_aa: CASSQIAGGSNEQFF
v_call: TRBV4-3; clone_size: .; cdr3_aa: CASSQTQGYEQYF
v_call: TRBV11-2; clone_size: .; cdr3_aa: CASSLSGPFTGELFF
v_call: TRBV27; clone_size: .; cdr3_aa: CASSLSSPDRARKRAGELFF
v_call: TRBV6-2/TRBV6-3; clone_size: .; cdr3_aa: CASSYRDRGYEQYF
v_call: TRBV6-5; clone_size: .; cdr3_aa: CASRTGNSNQPQHF
v_call: TRBV7-8; clone_size: .; cdr3_aa: CASSLEWLGKSSYNSPLHF
v_call: TRBV2; clone_size: .; cdr3_aa: CASSDRVRADTQYF
v_call: TRBV12-3/TRBV12-4; clone_size: .; cdr3_aa: CASSFGTGEQYF
v_call: TRBV29-1; clone_size: .; cdr3_aa: CSVGTSSNQPQHF
v_call: TRBV30; clone_size: .; cdr3_aa: CAWSGTEDQPQHF
v_call: TRBV5-1; clone_size: .; cdr3_aa: CASSFSGGTETQYF
v_call: TRBV6-5; clone_size: .; cdr3_aa: CASSYWGGSDYGYTF
v_call: TRBV15; clone_size: .; cdr3_aa: CATSRDGGNQPQHF
v_call: TRBV27; clone_size: .; cdr3_aa: CASSLSRGGRETQYF
v_call: TRBV7-2; clone_size: .; cdr3_aa: CASSLVPGPVYGYTF
v_call: TRBV3-1/TRBV3-2; clone_size: .; cdr3_aa: CASSLSGGQGNEQFF
v_call: TRBV27; clone_size: .; cdr3_aa: CASSFLDGFDQPQHF
v_call: TRBV5-6; clone_size: few; cdr3_aa: CASSPPGGGQYF
v_call: TRBV2; clone_size: .; cdr3_aa: CASSGVTPFQPQHF
v_call: TRBV6-5; clone_size: .; cdr3_aa: CASRPPGIRGEKLFF
v_call: TRBV10-3; clone_size: .; cdr3_aa: CAITGQRDTEAFF
v_call: TRBV23-1; clone_size: .; cdr3_aa: CASSRATSGGLGAGELFF
v_call: TRBV27; clone_size: .; cdr3_aa: CASSEGQGMNTEAFF
v_call: TRBV5-5; clone_size: .; cdr3_aa: CASSLAVGYTF
v_call: TRBV29-1; clone_size: .; cdr3_aa: CSVVNRPLNTEAFF